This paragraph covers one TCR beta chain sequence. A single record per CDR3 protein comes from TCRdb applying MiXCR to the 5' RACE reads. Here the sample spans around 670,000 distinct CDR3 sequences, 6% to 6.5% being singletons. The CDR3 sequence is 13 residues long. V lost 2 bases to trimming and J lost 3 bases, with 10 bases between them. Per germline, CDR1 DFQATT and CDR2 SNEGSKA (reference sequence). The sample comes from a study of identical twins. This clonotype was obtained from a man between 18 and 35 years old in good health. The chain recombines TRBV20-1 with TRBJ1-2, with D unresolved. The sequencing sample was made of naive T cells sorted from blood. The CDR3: CSARIGSDYGYTF. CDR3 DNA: TGCAGTGCTAGAATAGGGAGCGACTATGGCTACACCTTC.